One sample yielded the 10 T cell receptor beta chains listed below, sequenced in a study of T cells in Graves' hyperthyroidism and ophthalmopathy. TCR beta CDR3 region amplification was performed from RNA transcripts. First-round RT-PCR targeting the TCR CDR3 was performed with the HTBI primer set. TCRdb fed the multiplex PCR reads into MiXCR, producing one record per CDR3 protein. The sample has about 400,000 distinct CDR3 sequences; 25% are singletons. The sequenced sample consisted of blood. The receptors shown here come from a man aged 50-60 years with Graves' hyperthyroidism.

V usage is TRBV7-3 and J usage is TRBJ1-5; 7 bases are shared with TRBD1. In germline, CDR1 is SGHTA, CDR2 FQGTGA. This CDR3 is 16 amino acids long. The J segment lost 0 bases and the V segment lost 4 bases, leaving 6 bases of the junction unmatched. The CDR3 region has the DNA TGTGCCAGCAGCTCTGGTGGGACAGATAGCAATCAGCCCCAGCATTTT. Amino acid sequence: CASSSGGTDSNQPQHF.

This clonotype has only a few counts. This rearrangement joins TRBV3-1 to TRBJ2-7; D unresolved. The V end was cut by 0 bases, the J end by 3 bases, with 12 bases between. The CDR3 sequence is 15 residues long. The V gene's germline CDR1 is LGHDT and CDR2 YNNKEL (reference sequence). The CDR3: CASSQEKRQDYEQYF. CDR3 DNA sequence: TGTGCCAGCAGCCAAGAGAAGAGACAAGACTACGAGCAGTACTTC.

J is TRBJ2-6 and V is TRBV6-5; 9 bases map to TRBD1. This CDR3 comprises 19 residues. The J segment lost 4 bases and the V segment lost 4 bases, leaving 14 bases of the junction unmatched. Germline-derived CDR1 and CDR2 are MNHEY and SVGAGI. As DNA, the CDR3 is TGTGCCAGCAGTTTCCCTAGGGACAGGGTGTTTTCGGGGGCCAACGTCCTGACTTTC. This sequence encodes CASSFPRDRVFSGANVLTF.

The chain couples TRBV19 to TRBJ2-1; D is possibly TRBD2 (5 bases). Germline V gene data show CDR1 as LNHDA and CDR2 as SQIVND (reference sequence). Trimming took 5 bases from V and 6 from J, leaving 8 bases between them. The CDR3 has 12 amino acids. The CDR3, as DNA: TGTGCCAGTAGTCGGACTTTCAATGAGCAGTTCTTC. Translated: CASSRTFNEQFF.

Ten or more counts support this clonotype. The J gene is TRBJ2-7, the V gene TRBV6-1; D might be TRBD1 or TRBD2, each matching 6 bases. V lost 5 bases and J lost 1, with 21 bases in between. CDR1 and CDR2 from the germline V gene are MNHNS and SASEGT. CDR3 length equals 17 residues. The CDR3 loop is CASSYNQAQGGSYEQYF. In DNA, the CDR3 is TGTGCCAGCAGTTACAACCAAGCACAGGGAGGATCCTACGAGCAGTACTTC.

The chain recombines TRBV5-1 with TRBJ2-7, with 10 bases aligning to TRBD2. V lost 4 bases and J lost 4; bases outside the gene matches: 17. The CDR3 runs to 18 residues. Germline values: CDR1 SGHRS, CDR2 YFSETQ. The CDR3 loop is CASSLGLADSPNSYEQYF. CDR3 in DNA: TGCGCCAGCAGCCTAGGACTAGCGGATTCACCAAACTCTTACGAGCAGTACTTC.

This clonotype was found many times. This chain uses TRBV27 with TRBJ1-2; the D gene is possibly TRBD1 (5 bases). The CDR3 length is 14 residues. Germline-derived CDR1 and CDR2 are MNHEY and SMNVEV (reference sequence). V lost 6 bases, J lost 4 bases, and 15 bases lay in between. The CDR3 DNA reads TGTGCCAGCAGCCGAGAAAGGGACCTCTATGGCTACACCTTC. It encodes CASSRERDLYGYTF.

This clonotype was found a few times. V usage is TRBV7-9 and J usage is TRBJ2-5; 12 bases match TRBD2. This CDR3 contains 16 residues. Germline V CDR1 and CDR2: SEHNR, FQNEAQ (reference sequence). J lost 1 base, V lost 3 bases, and 3 bases had no gene match. CDR3 region: CASSFSSGRVQETQYF. Written as DNA, the CDR3 is TGTGCCAGCAGCTTCTCTAGCGGGAGGGTCCAAGAGACCCAGTACTTC.

As to this clonotype: This may stem from a read error, because a much larger clone lies one nucleotide away. This chain joins TRBV7-6 and TRBJ2-1, with D perhaps assigned TRBD1 or TRBD2 (6 bases each). Germline lookup yields CDR1 SGHVS and CDR2 FNYEAQ. The CDR3 spans 16 residues. Trimming removed 5 bases at V and 1 base at J, with 15 bases between. CDR3 sequence: CASSHITGASYNEQFF. The CDR3 DNA sequence: TGTGCCAGCAGCCACATCACGGGGGCGTCCTACAATGAGCAGTTCTTC.

V and J are TRBV12-3 or TRBV12-4 and TRBJ2-1, with 7 positions matching TRBD1. The trim removed 4 bases at V and 8 bases at J, leaving 5 bases unmatched. The CDR3 sequence is 13 residues long. Here the CDR3 DNA reads TGTGCCAGCAGTTCCGACAGGGCCCATGAGCAGTTCTTC. This sequence encodes CASSSDRAHEQFF.